These 27 T cell receptor beta chains came from one sample sequenced in a study of blood T cell repertoires in COVID-19. Produced via immunoSEQ multiplex PCR; TCRdb's table is partial and in-frame only. The sample has about 140,000 clones, 90% seen once. Sequenced input: peripheral blood. All receptors come from a woman aged 80 or over with acute or convalescent COVID-19.

The V and J genes are TRBV5-1 and TRBJ2-7; D may be TRBD2 (6 bases). From germline, CDR1 is SGHRS and CDR2 YFSETQ. The CDR3 runs to 16 residues. Deletions cut 4 bases from V and 12 bases from J, with 29 bases between. The CDR3 here is CASSPDTQLGTLELYF. DNA of the CDR3: TGCGCCAGCAGCCCGGACACCCAGCTAGGGACTCTCGAATTGTACTTC.

This clone has a single count. The chain employs TRBV6-5 and TRBJ1-1; a weak D match, TRBD1 (6 bases). Germline loops: CDR1 MNHEY, CDR2 SVGAGI. The CDR3 runs to 15 residues. Trimming left V 0 bases short and J 5 bases short, with 13 bases between. The CDR3 sequence: CASSYSPQRGTEAFF. The CDR3 DNA reads as TGTGCCAGCAGTTACTCCCCTCAAAGGGGGACTGAAGCTTTCTTT.

Comment on this clone: Additional DNA sequences in this sample encode the identical CDR3. V is TRBV9 and J is TRBJ2-5, with 9 bases lining up with TRBD1. The CDR3 length is 16 residues. Germline-derived CDR1 and CDR2 are SGDLS and YYNGEE. V shed 0 bases and J 1 base; nucleotides not matched to a gene: 4. The CDR3, as DNA: TGTGCCAGCAGCGTAGCCCCGGGACAGGGCCAAGAGACCCAGTACTTC. This gives the protein CASSVAPGQGQETQYF.

The chain is built from TRBV5-1 and TRBJ1-2; D possibly corresponds to TRBD1 (6 bases). The CDR3 spans 13 residues. The V and J ends lost 2 bases and 8 bases respectively, with 13 bases between them. The germline gives CDR1 SGHRS, CDR2 YFSETQ. The CDR3, as DNA: TGCGCCAGCAGCTTAACAGGGATCGGGGGCTACACCTTC. It is translated as CASSLTGIGGYTF.

A single count supports this clone. The chain carries TRBV3-1 (or the pseudogene TRBV3-2) and TRBJ1-2; 9 nucleotides align to TRBD1. CDR3 size: 17 residues. With 0 bases clipped from V and 7 bases from J, the junction kept 12 bases outside the gene matches. Germline V gives CDR1 LGHDT, CDR2 YNNKEL (reference sequence). The CDR3 DNA is TGTGCCAGCAGCCAAGAAGCCCCCGTACAGGGGGCGCTTGGCTACACCTTC. It translates to CASSQEAPVQGALGYTF.

The chain joins TRBV6-5 to TRBJ1-2; TRBD1 might be the D (5 bases). CDR1 MNHEY and CDR2 SVGAGI come from the germline V gene. The CDR3 is 14 residues long. The V gene lost 0 bases and the J gene lost 7 bases, with 12 bases spanning the gap. The CDR3 protein is CASSYSLGEGGYTF. For the CDR3, the DNA is TGTGCCAGCAGTTACTCTCTGGGGGAGGGTGGCTACACCTTC.

This rearrangement joins TRBV7-3 to TRBJ1-2; 8 bases line up with TRBD1. Germline assignment: CDR1 SGHTA and CDR2 FQGTGA. The CDR3 runs to 15 residues. V was pared by 0 bases and J by 6 bases, with 6 bases of the junction left unmatched. CDR3 nucleotides: TGTGCCAGCAGCTTAACTCCAGGGGGCATGCATGGCTACACCTTC. Amino acids: CASSLTPGGMHGYTF.

This clone occurred once. The chain employs TRBV6-1 and TRBJ2-7, with 10 nucleotides matching TRBD1. The germline V gene has CDR1 MNHNS and CDR2 SASEGT. The CDR3 length is 16 residues. V dropped 1 base and J dropped 6; count of bases not matched to a gene: 9. The CDR3: CASSEEAGQGMVEQYF. CDR3 sequence (DNA): TGTGCCAGCAGTGAAGAGGCGGGACAGGGGATGGTCGAGCAGTACTTC.

The CDR3 DNA sequence: TGTGCCAGCTCACCTGGGACAGGGGCCTTGAACACTGAAGCTTTCTTT. Its translation: CASSPGTGALNTEAFF. The chain carries TRBV18 and TRBJ1-1, with 10 bases aligning to TRBD1. The CDR3 loop spans 16 amino acids. CDR1 KGHSH and CDR2 LQKENI come from the germline V gene. J was trimmed by 0 bases and V by 3 bases; bases with no gene match: 4.

J is TRBJ1-1 and V is TRBV29-1, with TRBD1 matching over 8 bases. V lost 8 bases and J lost 5; bases outside the gene matches: 13. The CDR3 spans 14 residues. CDR1 and CDR2 from the germline V gene are SQVTM and ANQGSEA. The CDR3 loop reads CSTQGAFRGTEAFF. In nucleotides, the CDR3 is TGCAGCACTCAGGGGGCATTCCGGGGGACTGAAGCTTTCTTT.

This chain's CDR3 is CASSRSSGGYGYTF. CDR3 DNA sequence: TGCGCCAGCAGCCGGTCCTCAGGGGGCTATGGCTACACCTTC. The V call is TRBV4-3, the J call TRBJ1-2, with 7 bases aligning to TRBD1. Germline V gene sequence: CDR1 LGHNA, CDR2 YSLEER. The CDR3 has 14 amino acids. V lost 4 bases, J lost 4 bases, and 6 bases stayed unmatched.

V and J are TRBV5-1 and TRBJ2-5, with D perhaps matching TRBD2 (7 bases). V was clipped by 2 bases and J by 5 bases, with 13 bases between them. There are 14 residues in the CDR3. CDR1 and CDR2 from the germline V gene are SGHRS and YFSETQ. In DNA, the CDR3 is TGCGCCAGCAGCTTCGCGGGGGCGGGTGAGACCCAGTACTTC. Its translation: CASSFAGAGETQYF.

The chain joins TRBV7-2 to TRBJ1-1; 9 bases align to TRBD1. V lost 5 bases to trimming and J lost 0 bases; unmatched junction nucleotides: 4. In germline, CDR1 is SGHTA, CDR2 FQGNSA. CDR3 length: 15 residues. The DNA of the CDR3 is TGTGCCAGCAGCACCCGGACAGGGGTGAACACTGAAGCTTTCTTT. Its protein is CASSTRTGVNTEAFF.

The chain has TRBV19 and TRBJ2-2, with TRBD1 identical over 8 bases. Germline CDR1 and CDR2: LNHDA and SQIVND (reference sequence). The CDR3 runs 16 residues. V lost 4 bases and J lost 4; bases outside the gene matches: 8. This chain's CDR3 is CASSTRTGRSTGELFF. DNA for the CDR3: TGTGCCAGTAGTACAAGGACAGGGAGGAGCACCGGGGAGCTGTTTTTT.

The chain carries TRBV30 and TRBJ1-1, with TRBD1 matching 12 bases. The CDR3 is 15 residues long. After removal of 3 bases from V and 2 bases from J, the junction contained 4 bases not matched to a gene. CDR1 and CDR2 (germline): GTSNPN, SVGIG (reference sequence). The CDR3 sequence: CAWRGQGATNTEAFF. The CDR3 coding sequence is TGTGCCTGGAGGGGACAGGGGGCCACCAACACTGAAGCTTTCTTT.

The chain uses TRBV29-1 and TRBJ2-5; 7 nucleotides line up with TRBD2. Germline CDR1 and CDR2: SQVTM and ANQGSEA. Losses at the gene ends were 8 bases for V and 2 bases for J; bases not matched to a gene: 8. CDR3 length: 13 amino acids. The CDR3 protein is CSLSGVNQETQYF. The CDR3 DNA reads TGCAGCCTCAGCGGGGTTAATCAAGAGACCCAGTACTTC.

The chain employs TRBV7-2 and TRBJ1-2, with 8 nucleotides matching TRBD1. The CDR3 runs to 15 residues. The V gene end was trimmed by 1 base and the J gene end by 4 bases; junction bases not matched to a gene: 5. Germline V lookup: CDR1 SGHTA, CDR2 FQGNSA. The CDR3 loop reads CASSLVSGGIYGYTF. The DNA of the CDR3 is TGTGCCAGCAGCTTAGTATCAGGGGGCATCTATGGCTACACCTTC.

V gene TRBV29-1 combines with J gene TRBJ1-2, with 7 bases aligning to TRBD1. Germline-derived CDR1 and CDR2 are SQVTM and ANQGSEA. Losses at the gene ends were 5 bases for V and 7 bases for J; bases not matched to a gene: 4. The CDR3 sequence is 11 residues long. CDR3: CSVTGAGGYTF. The CDR3 DNA sequence: TGCAGCGTTACAGGGGCCGGTGGCTACACCTTC.

The chain uses TRBV7-2 and TRBJ1-2; the D gene is possibly TRBD1 (6 bases). The germline V and J ends were trimmed by 5 bases and 6 bases, with 10 bases remaining between them. This CDR3 comprises 12 residues. The germline CDR1 and CDR2 sequences are SGHTA and FQGNSA. The CDR3 DNA sequence: TGTGCCAGCAGCCGATACAGGGATGGCTACACCTTC. Translation: CASSRYRDGYTF. Looking up the rest from reference TRBV7-2 and TRBJ1-2 gives the full variable domain: GAGVSQSPSNKVTEKGKDVELRCDPISGHTALYWYRQSLGQGLEFLIYFQGNSAPDKSGLPSDRFSAERTGGSVSTLTIQRTQQEDSAVYLCASSRYRDGYTFGSGTRLTVV.

V usage is TRBV7-9 and J usage is TRBJ1-4; D is uncertain. V was clipped by 2 bases and J by 0 bases, with 10 bases between them. Germline assignment: CDR1 SEHNR and CDR2 FQNEAQ (reference sequence). The CDR3 is 16 residues long. The CDR3 DNA reads TGTGCCAGCAGCTTAACAGATGCAGCAACTAATGAAAAACTGTTTTTT. This codes for CASSLTDAATNEKLFF. Full variable domain (outside the CDR3, taken from reference TRBV7-9 and TRBJ1-4): DTGVSQNPRHKITKRGQNVTFRCDPISEHNRLYWYRQTLGQGPEFLTYFQNEAQLEKSRLLSDRFSAERPKGSFSTLEIQRTEQGDSAMYLCASSLTDAATNEKLFFGSGTQLSVL.

J is TRBJ1-2 and V is TRBV5-1, with a tentative D call TRBD1 (6 bases). Germline CDR1 reads SGHRS; CDR2 reads YFSETQ. Between the trimmed V and J ends, which lost 2 bases and 1 base, there was a span of 15 bases. The CDR3 consists of 16 residues. The CDR3 bases are TGCGCCAGCAGCTTTCAACAGGGCCGAAATAACTATGGCTACACCTTC. The encoded protein is CASSFQQGRNNYGYTF.

The chain is built from TRBV21-1 and TRBJ1-2. TRBV21-1 has pseudogene status. The CDR3 has 17 amino acids. In DNA, the CDR3 is TGTGCCAGCAGCAAAGCGAGCGGGGGGCACCAGGTCTATGGCTACACCTTC. It yields the protein CASSKASGGHQVYGYTF.

This clone was observed a handful of times. This chain links TRBV5-1 with TRBJ2-1, with 7 positions matching TRBD1. J was trimmed by 9 bases and V by 2 bases; bases with no gene match: 8. Germline V gene lookup returns CDR1 SGHRS and CDR2 YFSETQ. The CDR3 sequence is 14 residues long. CDR3 coding DNA: TGCGCCAGCAGCTTACCTACAGGGGCCGGTGAGCAGTTCTTC. Translated: CASSLPTGAGEQFF.

V and J are TRBV19 and TRBJ2-4; 11 nucleotides align to TRBD2. The length of the CDR3 is 20 residues. Trimming cost V 3 bases and J 2 bases; bases outside gene matches: 15. The germline CDR1 and CDR2 sequences are LNHDA and SQIVND (reference sequence). For the CDR3, the DNA is TGTGCCAGTAGTATCTTGTCTAGCGGGGGGAGGGGTAGAACCAAAAACATTCAGTACTTC. It encodes CASSILSSGGRGRTKNIQYF.

This chain joins TRBV19 and TRBJ1-4, with TRBD1 as a possible D gene (5 bases). Germline CDR1 and CDR2: LNHDA and SQIVND (reference sequence). The CDR3 extends over 16 amino acids. Trimming left V 0 bases short and J 5 bases short, with 13 bases between. CDR3 in amino acids: CASSIDFWGANEKLFF. The CDR3 nucleotides are TGTGCCAGTAGTATAGATTTTTGGGGCGCGAATGAAAAACTGTTTTTT.

This rearrangement joins TRBV2 to TRBJ1-4; the D is unclear. Trimming left V 2 bases short and J 11 bases short, with 15 bases between. Germline V gene sequence: CDR1 SNHLY, CDR2 FYNNEI. This CDR3 comprises 14 residues. CDR3 amino acids: CASSERGLSGKLFF. The CDR3 DNA reads as TGTGCCAGCAGTGAACGCGGTCTTTCGGGTAAACTGTTTTTT.

This clone was recorded only once. This sequence joins TRBV19 and TRBJ1-1; tentatively, D is TRBD1 (6 bases). The CDR3 extends over 15 amino acids. CDR1 LNHDA and CDR2 SQIVND come from the germline V gene (reference sequence). Between the trimmed V and J ends, which lost 5 bases and 0 bases, there was a span of 13 bases. CDR3 nucleotides: TGTGCCAGTAGTTTCACAGGGACCATGAACACTGAAGCTTTCTTT. Residues: CASSFTGTMNTEAFF.